This TCR beta chain was profiled in a study of graft-versus-host responses after intestinal transplantation. Notes on this clone: Its antigen remains unknown.

Trimming shortened V by 3 bases and J by 0 bases, and 8 bases separated the two germline ends. The CDR3 is made up of 14 amino acids. The V gene's germline CDR1 is KGHSH and CDR2 LQKENI. TCRdb's table, derived via immunoSEQ multiplex PCR, lists solely in-frame clones and lacks some. The data show 50,000 to 80,000 clones, 85% to 95% seen once. Material: unstimulated CD8+ T cells sorted from spleen or lymph node cells, obtained before transplant. This TCR was recovered from a human donor who was the organ donor for an intestinal transplant. This sequence joins TRBV18 and TRBJ1-1; no firm D call. The CDR3 region is CASSPTEMNTEAFF. DNA for the CDR3: TGTGCCAGCTCACCCACAGAGATGAACACTGAAGCTTTCTTT.